This T cell receptor (beta chain) was found in a study of cytomegalovirus exposure and HLA in healthy donors. Study results and caveats: Per published reports, the classifier diagnosed cytomegalovirus status with high specificity and sensitivity. Most subjects' HLA-A and HLA-B alleles were reportedly predicted from TCR beta sequences. A likely sequencing artifact accounted for one observed cluster of highly shared sequence variants.

The PCR made use of 60 Vbeta and 13 Jbeta primers. Some clones are missing from TCRdb's copy, which holds only in-frame ones; the method was immunoSEQ multiplex PCR. This sample has 75,000 to 80,000 clones, with 65% to 85% found just once. Comments on this clone: Its target is unknown.

Germline V gene sequence: CDR1 SGHRS, CDR2 YFSETQ. Germline trimming cut 4 bases from V and 8 bases from J; bases unmatched to any gene: 12. This CDR3 has 16 residues. This receptor was identified in a man aged 55 to 69 in good health and CMV-seropositive. The specimen was PBMCs. The rearrangement joins TRBV5-1 to TRBJ1-4; 9 bases map to TRBD1. The CDR3, as DNA: TGCGCCAGCAGCCCCGGACAGGGGACTCCTTCGGAAAAACTGTTTTTT. Residues: CASSPGQGTPSEKLFF.